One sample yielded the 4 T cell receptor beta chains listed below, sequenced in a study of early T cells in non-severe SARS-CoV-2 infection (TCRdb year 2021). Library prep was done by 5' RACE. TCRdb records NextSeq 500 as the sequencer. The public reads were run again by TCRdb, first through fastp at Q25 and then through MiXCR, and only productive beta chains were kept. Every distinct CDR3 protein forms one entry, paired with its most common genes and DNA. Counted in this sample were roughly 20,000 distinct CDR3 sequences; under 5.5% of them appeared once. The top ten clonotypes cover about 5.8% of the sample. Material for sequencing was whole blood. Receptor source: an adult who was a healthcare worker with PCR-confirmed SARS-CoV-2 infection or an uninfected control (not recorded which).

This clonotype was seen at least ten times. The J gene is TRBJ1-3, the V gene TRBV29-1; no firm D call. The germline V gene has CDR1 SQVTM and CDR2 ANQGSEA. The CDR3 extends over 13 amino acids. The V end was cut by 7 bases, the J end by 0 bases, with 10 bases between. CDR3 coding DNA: TGCAGCGGGGCCGCAGACTCTGGAAACACCATATATTTT. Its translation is CSGAADSGNTIYF.

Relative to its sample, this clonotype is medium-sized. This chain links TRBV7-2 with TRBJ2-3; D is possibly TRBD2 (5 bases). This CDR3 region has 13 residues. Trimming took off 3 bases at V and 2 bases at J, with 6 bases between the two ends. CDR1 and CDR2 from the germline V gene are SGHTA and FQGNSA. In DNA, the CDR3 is TGTGCCAGCAGCTTCGGGAACACAGATACGCAGTATTTT. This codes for CASSFGNTDTQYF.

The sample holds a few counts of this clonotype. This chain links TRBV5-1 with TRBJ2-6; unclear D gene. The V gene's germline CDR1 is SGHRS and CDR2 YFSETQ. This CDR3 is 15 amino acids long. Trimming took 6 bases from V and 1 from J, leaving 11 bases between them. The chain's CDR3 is CASNEGNSGANVLTF. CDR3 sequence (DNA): TGCGCCAGCAACGAAGGAAATTCTGGGGCCAACGTCCTGACTTTC.

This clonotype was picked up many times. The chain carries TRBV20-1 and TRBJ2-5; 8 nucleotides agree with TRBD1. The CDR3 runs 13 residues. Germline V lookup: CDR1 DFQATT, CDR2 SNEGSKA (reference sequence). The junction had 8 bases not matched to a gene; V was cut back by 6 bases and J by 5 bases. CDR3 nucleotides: TGCAGTGCACAGACAGGGGCCCCGGAGACCCAGTACTTC. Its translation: CSAQTGAPETQYF.